The next 8 T cell receptor beta chains were all read from a single sample in a study of T cell responses to AZD1222 COVID-19 vaccine. Using immunoSEQ multiplex PCR, the repertoire was profiled, and TCRdb retains in-frame clones only, with some absent. The data show approximately 170,000 clones, approximately 90% seen once. The material sequenced was peripheral blood, taken 28 days after the second AZD1222 dose. These receptors were taken from an adult who received the AZD1222 COVID-19 vaccine.

The rearrangement uses TRBV4-2 and TRBJ2-7, with unresolved D. V was clipped by 1 base and J by 0 bases, with 10 bases between them. The CDR3 length is 15 residues. The germline gives CDR1 LGHNA, CDR2 YNFKEQ. The CDR3, as DNA: TGTGCCAGCAGCCAAGTGAGCTACAGCTCCTACGAGCAGTACTTC. This encodes CASSQVSYSSYEQYF.

In nucleotides, the CDR3 is TGCGCCAGCAGCCAAGGGCTCCTCGCGGCAGTAGGCTACGAGCAGTACTTC. This codes for CASSQGLLAAVGYEQYF. The chain couples TRBV4-1 to TRBJ2-7; D uncertain. CDR3 length: 17 residues. V was pared by 1 base and J by 3 bases, with 19 bases between. Germline V gene data show CDR1 as MGHRA and CDR2 as YSYEKL.

This chain joins TRBV7-2 and TRBJ2-1; 8 nucleotides match TRBD1. The V gene's germline CDR1 is SGHTA and CDR2 FQGNSA. The CDR3 spans 15 residues. V was pared by 5 bases and J by 5 bases, with 8 bases of the junction left unmatched. The CDR3 DNA sequence: TGTGCCAGCAGCCCCGACAGGGGACACAACAATGAGCAGTTCTTC. This gives the protein CASSPDRGHNNEQFF.

The chain couples TRBV14 to TRBJ1-1; D ambiguous. This CDR3 is 13 amino acids long. The germline V and J ends were trimmed by 4 bases and 2 bases, with 8 bases remaining between them. Germline assignment: CDR1 SGHDN and CDR2 FVKESK. DNA of the CDR3: TGTGCCAGCAGCCGGGTAGGAAACACTGAAGCTTTCTTT. This translates into CASSRVGNTEAFF.

CDR3 nucleotides: TGCGCCAGCAGCCAAGTTACGGGGGGCCTTGGGGCCAACGTCCTGACTTTC. It specifies CASSQVTGGLGANVLTF. The genes are TRBV4-3 and TRBJ2-6; weak D call: TRBD2 (7 bases). V shed 1 base and J shed 3 bases, with 13 bases lying between them. This CDR3 is built from 17 residues. Germline lookup yields CDR1 LGHNA and CDR2 YSLEER.

The V gene is TRBV2, the J gene TRBJ2-7, with D perhaps TRBD1 (7 bases). The V gene's germline CDR1 is SNHLY and CDR2 FYNNEI. The CDR3 is 10 residues long. V was cut by 11 bases and J by 5 bases, with 10 bases left in between. CDR3 region: CAGGTDEQYF. The DNA for the CDR3 is TGTGCCGGGGGGACAGACGAGCAGTACTTC.

The J gene is TRBJ2-7, the V gene TRBV18; no clear D. CDR1 and CDR2 (germline): KGHSH, LQKENI. V was cut by 2 bases and J by 4 bases, with 6 bases left in between. CDR3 length: 12 residues. The CDR3 is CASSPEGYEQYF. The DNA for the CDR3 is TGTGCCAGCTCACCAGAAGGGTACGAGCAGTACTTC.

The rearrangement uses TRBV7-9 and TRBJ1-1, with D possibly being TRBD1 (6 bases). The CDR3 runs 14 residues. Deletions cut 3 bases from V and 7 bases from J, with 15 bases between. Germline lookup yields CDR1 SEHNR and CDR2 FQNEAQ (reference sequence). This CDR3 is CASSLVSTGHEAFF. The CDR3, as DNA: TGTGCCAGCAGCTTGGTTTCGACAGGTCATGAAGCTTTCTTT.